One T cell receptor beta chain is described in this entry. The data stem from a study of control samples from healthy donors and cancer patients. Profiling relied on immunoSEQ multiplex PCR, and the TCRdb table lists in-frame clones only, not all of them. Here the sample spans around 30,000 clones, approximately 86% being singletons. V lost 3 bases to trimming and J lost 5 bases, with 8 bases between them. The germline V gene has CDR1 SGHAT and CDR2 FQNNGV. The CDR3 totals 13 residues. The receptor was derived from a middle-aged woman with lung cancer. The chain employs TRBV11-2 and TRBJ1-3; D not certain. The sequenced sample was PBMCs. DNA of the CDR3: TGTGCCAGCAGCTTGGGTCACAGAAACACCATATATTTT. This encodes CASSLGHRNTIYF.